Presented here are 12 T cell receptor beta chains from one specimen sequenced in a study of Graves' ophthalmopathy and Graves' hyperthyroidism. TCR beta CDR3 amplification used RNA transcripts. RT-PCR in the first round used HTBI primers; a second-round multiplex PCR followed. One entry per CDR3 protein, called by TCRdb with MiXCR from the multiplex PCR reads. The sample holds 350,000 or so distinct CDR3 sequences; roughly a sixth are singletons and the top ten take about 12%. Sequencing input: peripheral blood. The receptor source for this set is an adult man with Graves' ophthalmopathy.

This clonotype was recorded at least ten times. This chain links TRBV9 with TRBJ2-7, with D uncertain. Germline CDR1 and CDR2: SGDLS and YYNGEE. Trimming shortened V by 0 bases and J by 2 bases, and 9 bases separated the two germline ends. The CDR3 is 14 amino acids. The CDR3 DNA reads TGTGCCAGCAGCGTAGGCGGTCCAGCCTACGAGCAGTACTTC. Encoded protein: CASSVGGPAYEQYF. Based on the CDR3 plus reference TRBV9 and TRBJ2-7, the full variable domain is DSGVTQTPKHLITATGQRVTLRCSPRSGDLSVYWYQQSLDQGLQFLIQYYNGEERAKGNILERFSAQQFPDLHSELNLSSLELGDSALYFCASSVGGPAYEQYFGPGTRLTVT.

The chain has TRBV24-1 and TRBJ2-2, with D uncertain. Trimming stripped 7 bases from V and 2 bases from J, with 4 bases between. Germline V CDR1 and CDR2: KGHDR, SFDVKD. CDR3 size: 12 residues. The CDR3 loop is CATRQNTGELFF. The CDR3 nucleotides read TGTGCCACCAGACAAAACACCGGGGAGCTGTTTTTT.

This clonotype has at least ten counts. V and J are TRBV30 and TRBJ1-1; D is uncertain. The germline gives CDR1 GTSNPN, CDR2 SVGIG (reference sequence). The V and J ends lost 6 bases and 1 base respectively, with 12 bases between them. The CDR3 has 13 residues. For the CDR3, the DNA is TGTGCCTGTCGGAACGCCCGGAACACTGAAGCTTTCTTT. It is translated as CACRNARNTEAFF.

The chain recombines TRBV24-1 with TRBJ2-5; TRBD2 matches at 10 bases. Germline CDR1 and CDR2: KGHDR and SFDVKD. The CDR3 runs to 12 residues. The V gene end was trimmed by 5 bases and the J gene end by 7 bases; junction bases not matched to a gene: 0. CDR3 protein: CATSGTSGTQYF. The CDR3, as DNA: TGTGCCACCAGTGGGACTAGCGGGACCCAGTACTTC.

This clonotype occurred many times. The CDR3 bases are TGCGCCAGCAGTCCGGACGGTGGCGGCAGGGGCTACGAGCAGTACTTC. Its translation: CASSPDGGGRGYEQYF. The V call is TRBV5-1, the J call TRBJ2-7; D perhaps matches TRBD1 (6 bases). Germline loops: CDR1 SGHRS, CDR2 YFSETQ. Trimming took off 5 bases at V and 3 bases at J, with 21 bases between the two ends. The length of the CDR3 is 16 residues.

The V and J genes are TRBV7-2 and TRBJ2-2, with TRBD2 as a possible D gene (6 bases). This CDR3 comprises 16 residues. With 3 bases removed from V and 0 bases from J, the gap between germline ends came to 11 bases. Per germline, CDR1 SGHTA and CDR2 FQGNSA. CDR3 DNA sequence: TGTGCCAGCAGCTTCGCAGCGGGCACGAACACCGGGGAGCTGTTTTTT. This codes for CASSFAAGTNTGELFF.

This clonotype came up many times. The chain links TRBV6-2 or TRBV6-3 to TRBJ1-5, with TRBD1 as a possible D gene (5 bases). With 6 bases removed from V and 6 bases from J, the gap between germline ends came to 18 bases. This CDR3 is built from 15 residues. Germline lookup yields CDR1 MNHEY and CDR2 SVGEGT. The CDR3 here is CASRGAAGNTQPQHF. CDR3 bases: TGTGCCAGCAGAGGAGCGGCAGGGAACACTCAGCCCCAGCATTTT.

This clonotype was counted ten times or more. The genes are TRBV6-5 and TRBJ2-2; D is possibly TRBD2 (6 bases). The germline V and J ends were trimmed by 4 bases and 5 bases, with 11 bases remaining between them. Per germline, CDR1 MNHEY and CDR2 SVGAGI. The CDR3 has 14 amino acids. In DNA, the CDR3 is TGTGCCAGCAGTTCAGGACTAAAGACCGGGGAGCTGTTTTTT. Its protein is CASSSGLKTGELFF.

This clonotype appeared many times. CDR3 in DNA: TGCGCCAGCAGCCTAGGGCCGGAGACGGGCACTGAAGCTTTCTTT. Translating it yields CASSLGPETGTEAFF. V is TRBV5-1 and J is TRBJ1-1, with D hard to call. The CDR3 is 15 amino acids. Germline CDR1 and CDR2: SGHRS and YFSETQ. Trimming left V 4 bases short and J 4 bases short, with 17 bases between.

The CDR3 region is CASSLAGDQQYF. CDR3 in DNA: TGTGCCAGCAGCTTAGCAGGAGACCAGCAGTACTTC. The chain carries TRBV7-2 and TRBJ2-7; no clear D gene. The CDR3 consists of 12 residues. V was trimmed by 0 bases and J by 8 bases, leaving 8 bases between them. Germline values: CDR1 SGHTA, CDR2 FQGNSA.

In its sample, this clonotype was seen many times. The J gene is TRBJ1-5, the V gene TRBV12-3 or TRBV12-4, with D possibly matching TRBD1 (5 bases). The CDR3 totals 15 residues. V lost 3 bases to trimming and J lost 0 bases, with 9 bases between them. The CDR3 sequence is CASSFQGNSNQPQHF. CDR3 coding DNA: TGTGCCAGCAGTTTTCAGGGAAATAGCAATCAGCCCCAGCATTTT.

This clonotype was seen at least ten times. This chain uses TRBV6-5 with TRBJ2-2, with 7 bases lining up with TRBD2. V shed 7 bases, J shed 6 bases, and the junction held 11 bases outside the gene matches. The CDR3 is 15 amino acids. Per the germline V gene, CDR1 is MNHEY and CDR2 is SVGAGI. DNA of the CDR3: TGTGCCAGCACCCGGCGGGGGAGTCAATCCGGGGAGCTGTTTTTT. The encoded protein is CASTRRGSQSGELFF.